This note documents a single T cell receptor (beta chain) sequence. The data were taken from a study of shared clonotypes between healthy human individuals. Only in-frame clones appear in the TCRdb table, and some are missing; sequencing was by immunoSEQ multiplex PCR. The sample gives about 1,500,000 clones, roughly 96% of which show up once; roughly 1.2% is in the top ten. The material sequenced was naive CD4+ T cells sorted from blood. The subset is: CD45RA+ positively selected. The sequence was collected from a man aged 25-40 years in good health.

CDR3 in amino acids: CASSEEIPQNTIYF. Here the CDR3 DNA reads TGTGCCAGCAGCGAAGAAATCCCGCAAAACACCATATATTTT. V and J are TRBV9 and TRBJ1-3, with D hard to call. CDR1 is SGDLS and CDR2 is YYNGEE in the germline V gene. Trimming left V 3 bases short and J 6 bases short, with 13 bases between. This CDR3 has 14 amino acids.